A single sample gave rise to the 6 T cell receptor beta chains below, sequenced in a study of a mutant IDH1 vaccine in newly diagnosed glioma. Measured with immunoSEQ multiplex PCR; TCRdb has only the in-frame clones, and not every one. Of 68,000 or so clones listed, 70% to 80% are singletons. The time point here: baseline, week 1 (first vaccination visit). As to treatment: pre-vaccination baseline after standard-of-care therapy. The sample in question was PBMCs, obtained from a glioma patient treated with radiotherapy, temozolomide or both. All receptors derive from a man over 45 with glioma.

In its sample, this clone is medium-sized (0.01 to 0.1%). The CDR3 spells CASGLSRAEQFF. In DNA, the CDR3 is TGTGCCAGCGGATTGAGTCGGGCTGAGCAGTTCTTC. The rearrangement uses TRBV5-6 and TRBJ2-1, with unresolved D. The CDR3 sequence is 12 residues long. Trimming shortened V by 7 bases and J by 9 bases, and 14 bases separated the two germline ends. Germline CDR1 and CDR2: SGHDT and YYEEEE. Drawing the rest from reference TRBV5-6 and TRBJ2-1, the complete variable domain is DAGVTQSPTHLIKTRGQQVTLRCSPKSGHDTVSWYQQALGQGPQFIFQYYEEEERQRGNFPDRFSGHQFPNYSSELNVNALLLGDSALYLCASGLSRAEQFFGPGTRLTVL.

The V gene is TRBV7-8, the J gene TRBJ1-4; the D is unclear. The germline V gene has CDR1 SGHVS and CDR2 FQNEAQ. This CDR3 contains 12 residues. V gave up 4 bases and J gave up 6 bases, with 6 bases separating them. DNA of the CDR3: TGTGCCAGCAGCTCTCCAGATGAAAAACTGTTTTTT. Its protein product is CASSSPDEKLFF.

This chain joins TRBV5-1 and TRBJ2-7; TRBD2 might be the D (5 bases). This CDR3 is built from 14 residues. Germline loops: CDR1 SGHRS, CDR2 YFSETQ. V was clipped by 0 bases and J by 3 bases, with 10 bases between them. The chain's CDR3 is CASSLDGGSYEQYF. In DNA form, the CDR3 reads TGCGCCAGCAGCTTGGACGGAGGAAGCTACGAGCAGTACTTC.

The J gene is TRBJ2-6, the V gene TRBV2; 9 bases fit TRBD1. The CDR3 totals 18 residues. The V and J ends lost 5 bases and 0 bases, in that order; junction bases with no gene match: 8. Germline assignment: CDR1 SNHLY and CDR2 FYNNEI. The CDR3 loop reads CASSPSGTGSSGANVLTF. CDR3 bases: TGTGCCAGCAGTCCGTCCGGGACAGGGAGCTCTGGGGCCAACGTCCTGACTTTC.

This rearrangement joins TRBV19 to TRBJ1-3, with 8 nucleotides matching TRBD1. The V gene end was trimmed by 6 bases and the J gene end by 6 bases; junction bases not matched to a gene: 7. The CDR3 length is 14 residues. Germline V lookup: CDR1 LNHDA, CDR2 SQIVND (reference sequence). The CDR3 DNA is TGTGCCAGTAGACCTCCGGACAGGGCAAACACCATATATTTT. Protein: CASRPPDRANTIYF.

This clone showed up just a few times. This sequence joins TRBV19 and TRBJ1-1, with 7 bases fitting TRBD1. Germline CDR1 reads LNHDA; CDR2 reads SQIVND (reference sequence). Trimming took 3 bases from V and 3 from J; bases not matched to a gene: 4. The CDR3 loop spans 14 amino acids. The CDR3 DNA is TGTGCCAGTAGTATGCAGGGGGGGTACACTGAAGCTTTCTTT. Translation: CASSMQGGYTEAFF.